The T cell receptor beta chain described here comes from a study of OX40 agonist ivuxolimab in advanced cancers. Study-wide context: Ivuxolimab was a fully human IgG2 agonistic monoclonal antibody targeting the costimulatory receptor OX40 (CD134). Intravenous ivuxolimab was administered to patients every 2 weeks at six dose levels: 0.01, 0.1, 0.3, 1.5, 3 and 10 mg/kg. Among the roughly 50 dose-escalation patients, around 19 had hepatocellular carcinoma, approximately 15 melanoma, 9 renal cell carcinoma and 9 head and neck cancer. The dose-escalation cohort was about 83% male with a mean age of about 54 years, ranging from roughly 23 to 79. Patients were allowed to have had prior anti-PD-1, anti-PD-L1 or anti-CTLA-4 therapy, and 40% of the dose-escalation patients had previously received checkpoint inhibitors. Partial responses occurred in three dose-escalation patients, of whom one had hepatocellular carcinoma and two had cutaneous melanoma. The point of sequencing TCRbeta in the periphery was to test whether ivuxolimab changed TCR sequence diversity and drove clonal T-cell expansion. The paper reports the monotherapy dose-escalation portion (N of about 51 patients) of the phase I ivuxolimab trial. Broader findings and caveats from the paper: Low levels of normalized T-cell clonal expansion were also seen in some patients who did not respond. After ivuxolimab, CD8+ T cells had more expanded clones than CD4+ T cells on average. Partial responders in the 0.1-3.0 mg/kg groups had among the lowest normalized peripheral clonal expansion, especially among CD8+ T cells. Clonal expansion of both CD4+ and CD8+ blood T cells was observed from baseline to week 6 at doses 0.1 to 3.0 mg/kg. Which antigens the clonally expanded peripheral T cells were specific for was not determined.

With respect to this clone: Its antigen target is currently unknown. The input lacks base qualities; no much larger clone sits a single base away.

To sequence the TCRbeta CDR3 region, genomic DNA was isolated from the sorted cells. The immunoSEQ Assay was used for sequencing of TCRbeta CDR3 regions. The immuneACCESS repertoire file appears here via TCRdb, limited to in-frame rearrangements. These files lack a portion of the clones; in checked studies, under half of the deficit traces to unresolved V genes, and the cause of the others is not known. The sample data list about 64,000 clones, and about four fifths of these were observed just once. Of the sample, 5% is held by the ten largest clones. Patients with autoimmune disease history or receiving systemic immunosuppression were excluded from the trial. Peripheral blood for TCR sequencing was drawn from every dose cohort at baseline, at cycle 4 day 1 and at cycle 7 day 1. The samples were drawn from a first-in-human, open-label, multicenter phase I dose-escalation trial of ivuxolimab. Adults with locally advanced or metastatic head and neck squamous cell, hepatocellular, melanoma or renal cell carcinoma were enrolled in the trial. CD4+ and CD8+ T cells were sorted separately from peripheral blood before TCR sequencing.

The origin of this receptor is an adult with an advanced solid tumor such as melanoma, head and neck, liver or kidney cancer. The sequencing used CD4+ or CD8+ T cells sorted from blood, collected in a trial of the OX40 agonist ivuxolimab.

This receptor has the CDR3 CASSPGADEKLFF. Read as DNA, the sequence is TGTGCCAGCTCACCTGGGGCAGATGAAAAACTGTTTTTT. Recombination linked TRBV18 to TRBJ1-4; a tentative D call is TRBD1 (5 bases match). V sheds 3 bases and J sheds 6 bases, leaving 8 bases between their ends. Taken from cysteine to phenylalanine, the CDR3 has 13 residues. Only CDR3 DNA is held: 39 bases, read in frame from base 1. CDR1 and CDR2, per the germline V gene, are KGHSH and LQKENI.